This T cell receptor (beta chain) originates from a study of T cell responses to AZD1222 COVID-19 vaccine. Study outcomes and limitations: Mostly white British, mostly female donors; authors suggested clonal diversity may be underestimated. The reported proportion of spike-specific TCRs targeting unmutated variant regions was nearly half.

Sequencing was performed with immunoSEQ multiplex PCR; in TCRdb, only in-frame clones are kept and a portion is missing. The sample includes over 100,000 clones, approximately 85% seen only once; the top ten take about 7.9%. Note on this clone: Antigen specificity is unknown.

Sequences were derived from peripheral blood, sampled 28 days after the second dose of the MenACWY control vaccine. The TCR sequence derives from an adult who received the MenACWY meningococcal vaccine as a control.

DNA for the CDR3: TGTGCCAGCAGCTTAGCGGGTAATAGCAATCAGCCCCAGCATTTT. It yields the protein CASSLAGNSNQPQHF. The chain carries TRBV7-2 and TRBJ1-5; D gene uncertain. Per germline, CDR1 SGHTA and CDR2 FQGNSA. Trimming stripped 0 bases from V and 0 bases from J, with 6 bases between. This CDR3 has 15 residues. Looking up the rest from reference TRBV7-2 and TRBJ1-5 gives the full variable domain: GAGVSQSPSNKVTEKGKDVELRCDPISGHTALYWYRQSLGQGLEFLIYFQGNSAPDKSGLPSDRFSAERTGGSVSTLTIQRTQQEDSAVYLCASSLAGNSNQPQHFGDGTRLSIL.